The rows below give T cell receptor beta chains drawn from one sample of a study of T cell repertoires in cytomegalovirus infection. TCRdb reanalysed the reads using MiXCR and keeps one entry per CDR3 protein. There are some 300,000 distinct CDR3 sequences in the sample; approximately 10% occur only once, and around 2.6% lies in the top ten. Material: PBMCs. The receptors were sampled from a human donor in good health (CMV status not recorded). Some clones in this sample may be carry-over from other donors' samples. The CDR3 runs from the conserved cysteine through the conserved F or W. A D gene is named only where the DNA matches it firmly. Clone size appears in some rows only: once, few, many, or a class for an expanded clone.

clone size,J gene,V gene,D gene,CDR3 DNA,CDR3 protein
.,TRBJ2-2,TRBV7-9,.,TGTGCCAGCAGCTTAGAAACAGAAACCGGGGAGCTGTTTTTT,CASSLETETGELFF
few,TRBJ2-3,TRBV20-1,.,TGCAGTGCTCTGAGGCAAGATACGCAGTATTTT,CSALRQDTQYF
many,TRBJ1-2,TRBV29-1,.,TGCAGCGTTGTGCGGGACAAGTATGGCTACACCTTC,CSVVRDKYGYTF
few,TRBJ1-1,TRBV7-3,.,TGTGCCAGCAGCTTCTCTCAGGGAAACACTGAAGCTTTCTTT,CASSFSQGNTEAFF
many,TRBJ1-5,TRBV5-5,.,TGTGCCAGCAGCTTCTTCGTACAGGGCAATCAGCCCCAGCATTTT,CASSFFVQGNQPQHF
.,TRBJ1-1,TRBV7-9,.,TGTGCCAGCAGCTTAATGGGTACGGAGAACACTGAAGCTTTCTTT,CASSLMGTENTEAFF
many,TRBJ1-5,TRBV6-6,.,TGTGCCGGCGGGCAGAATTTTAATCAGCCCCAGCATTTT,CAGGQNFNQPQHF
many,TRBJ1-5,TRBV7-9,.,TGTGCCAGCAGCTTAGAGTATGGCGGACACGACAATCAGCCCCAGCATTTT,CASSLEYGGHDNQPQHF
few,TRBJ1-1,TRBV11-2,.,TGTGCCAGCAGCTGGACCGGGACAAAGAACACTGAAGCTTTCTTT,CASSWTGTKNTEAFF
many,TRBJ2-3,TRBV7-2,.,TGTGCCAGCAGCTTAGGGAGCTCTGCGCCGCAGTATTTT,CASSLGSSAPQYF
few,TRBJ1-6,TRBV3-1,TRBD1,TGTGCCAGCAGCCAAGGGACGGGCAGGGGGCGATCACCCCTCCACTTT,CASSQGTGRGRSPLHF
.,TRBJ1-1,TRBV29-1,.,TGCAGCGTTGGCCACAAAGCGAGGGGACCGGGGACTGAAGCTTTCTTT,CSVGHKARGPGTEAFF
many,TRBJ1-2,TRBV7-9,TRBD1,TGTGCCAGCAGCTTAGAAGACAGGGGAGATGGCTACACCTTC,CASSLEDRGDGYTF
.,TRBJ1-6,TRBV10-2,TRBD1,TGCGCCAGCAGTGCCCTCAGCCCGGGACAGTTTAATTCACCCCTCCACTTT,CASSALSPGQFNSPLHF
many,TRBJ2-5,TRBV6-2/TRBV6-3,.,TGTGCCAGCAGTTCCTCCAGGCGGAGAATCCAAGAGACCCAGTACTTC,CASSSSRRRIQETQYF
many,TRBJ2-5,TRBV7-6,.,TGTGCCAGCAGCTTAAGGGCAGACCAAGAGACCCAGTACTTC,CASSLRADQETQYF
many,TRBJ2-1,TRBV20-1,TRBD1,TGCAGTGCCCGGAACAGGGGGCTGGATGAGCAGTTCTTC,CSARNRGLDEQFF
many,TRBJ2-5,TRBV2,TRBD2,TGTGCCAGCAGTGGCTGGGGGGGAGTCGCAGAGACCCAGTACTTC,CASSGWGGVAETQYF
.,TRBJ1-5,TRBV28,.,TGTGCCAGCAGTTTGGCCGTCTCCAATCAGCCCCAGCATTTT,CASSLAVSNQPQHF
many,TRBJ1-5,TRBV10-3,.,TGTGCCATCAGTGACGGGAGAGGGCTTAGCAATCAGCCCCAGCATTTT,CAISDGRGLSNQPQHF
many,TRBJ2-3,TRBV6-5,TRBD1,TGTGCCAGCAGTTATAATCAACAGGGGTCCTACTCGGATACGCAGTATTTT,CASSYNQQGSYSDTQYF
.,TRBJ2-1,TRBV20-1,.,TGCAGTGCTCTCTCCCCGGGGAGGGGGGGGTTTGATGAGCAGTTCTTC,CSALSPGRGGFDEQFF